The rows below give T cell receptor beta chains drawn from one sample of a study of neurological immune-mediated disorders. TCRdb used MiXCR to reprocess the 5' RACE reads, holding one entry per CDR3 protein. Among around 66,000 distinct CDR3 sequences, roughly 4.5% were seen once, and the ten largest hold 2.2%. Source material: PBMCs. The receptors derive from a woman between 65 and 79 years old with multiple sclerosis. CDR3s include the opening cysteine and the closing phenylalanine or tryptophan. D genes are given only for firm matches. Some rows mark clone size as missing; the rest say once, few, many or name a class of expanded clone.

CDR3 DNA: TGTGCCAGCAGCGTAGAGGACTACAATGAGCAGTTCTTC
CDR3 protein: CASSVEDYNEQFF
J gene: TRBJ2-1
V gene: TRBV9
clone size: many
D gene: -

CDR3 DNA: TGTGCCAGCAGCTTACGCCGGGAGTGGAATGAGCAGTTCTTC
CDR3 protein: CASSLRREWNEQFF
J gene: TRBJ2-1
V gene: TRBV7-2
clone size: many
D gene: -

CDR3 DNA: TGTGCCAGCAGTCTGACAGGAGGCGGACTTACGCAGTATTTT
CDR3 protein: CASSLTGGGLTQYF
J gene: TRBJ2-3
V gene: TRBV6-5
clone size: many
D gene: -

CDR3 DNA: TGTGCCACCAGCAGAGACCCTACTACCGGGACTATCGCTGGAGGTGGCTACACCTTC
CDR3 protein: CATSRDPTTGTIAGGGYTF
J gene: TRBJ1-2
V gene: TRBV15
clone size: many
D gene: -

CDR3 DNA: TGTGCCAGCAGCACCGAGGGGGTCGGGGCCAACGTCCTGACTTTC
CDR3 protein: CASSTEGVGANVLTF
J gene: TRBJ2-6
V gene: TRBV9
clone size: many
D gene: -

CDR3 DNA: TGTGCCAGCAGTCAGGTCGGGTCGGTTTACACTGAAGCTTTCTTT
CDR3 protein: CASSQVGSVYTEAFF
J gene: TRBJ1-1
V gene: TRBV12-3/TRBV12-4
clone size: many
D gene: -

CDR3 DNA: TGTGCCATCAGTGCCCAGGACAGGTCAAACACTGAAGCTTTCTTT
CDR3 protein: CAISAQDRSNTEAFF
J gene: TRBJ1-1
V gene: TRBV10-3
clone size: many
D gene: TRBD1

CDR3 DNA: TGTGCCAGCAGTTACAGGACAGGGACGAATGGCTACACCTTC
CDR3 protein: CASSYRTGTNGYTF
J gene: TRBJ1-2
V gene: TRBV6-5
clone size: many
D gene: TRBD1

CDR3 DNA: TGTGCCAGCAGTTACGGATCATCGCGTTTTTTTGCCATTCAGTACTTC
CDR3 protein: CASSYGSSRFFAIQYF
J gene: TRBJ2-4
V gene: TRBV6-2/TRBV6-3
clone size: many
D gene: -

CDR3 DNA: TGCGCCAGCAGCATGGACAGTGGGGCCCAGCCCCAGCATTTT
CDR3 protein: CASSMDSGAQPQHF
J gene: TRBJ1-5
V gene: TRBV5-1
clone size: many
D gene: -

CDR3 DNA: TGTGCCAGTAGTATAGGGGGACTAGCGGGAGGCCAAGAGACCCAGTACTTC
CDR3 protein: CASSIGGLAGGQETQYF
J gene: TRBJ2-5
V gene: TRBV19
clone size: few
D gene: TRBD2

CDR3 DNA: TGCGCCAGCAGCGGCGTGGGGTCGCTCGCTGAAGCTTTCTTT
CDR3 protein: CASSGVGSLAEAFF
J gene: TRBJ1-1
V gene: TRBV5-1
clone size: many
D gene: -

CDR3 DNA: TGTGCCTGGAGTGTGCCAGGGGGGAGCGGGAGCCCGTTCTTC
CDR3 protein: CAWSVPGGSGSPFF
J gene: TRBJ2-1
V gene: TRBV30
clone size: many
D gene: -

CDR3 DNA: TGCAGTGCTGCCCCCCCGAGCTCCTACGAGCAGTACTTC
CDR3 protein: CSAAPPSSYEQYF
J gene: TRBJ2-7
V gene: TRBV20-1
clone size: many
D gene: -

CDR3 DNA: TGTGCCAGCAGCTTTGTAGCGGGGGGCTACAATGAGCAGTTCTTC
CDR3 protein: CASSFVAGGYNEQFF
J gene: TRBJ2-1
V gene: TRBV7-2
clone size: many
D gene: TRBD2

CDR3 DNA: TGTGCCAGCAGCCCCAGGACTAGCGGAGGGGGAGAGACCCAGTACTTC
CDR3 protein: CASSPRTSGGGETQYF
J gene: TRBJ2-5
V gene: TRBV13
clone size: many
D gene: TRBD2

CDR3 DNA: TGTGCCAGCAGCTTAGCGGGGTGGGAACAAGAGACCCAGTACTTC
CDR3 protein: CASSLAGWEQETQYF
J gene: TRBJ2-5
V gene: TRBV7-2
clone size: many
D gene: -

CDR3 DNA: TGCGCCAGCAGCCAAGGCAGGGCCGGGCAGAGTGAAAAACTGTTTTTT
CDR3 protein: CASSQGRAGQSEKLFF
J gene: TRBJ1-4
V gene: TRBV4-3
clone size: many
D gene: -

CDR3 DNA: TGTGCCAGCAGCTCACCAGGATACTCTGGAAACACCATATATTTT
CDR3 protein: CASSSPGYSGNTIYF
J gene: TRBJ1-3
V gene: TRBV7-9
clone size: many
D gene: -

CDR3 DNA: TGCAGTGCTCCAACACGGCCGAAAGTTGAAGCTTTCTTT
CDR3 protein: CSAPTRPKVEAFF
J gene: TRBJ1-1
V gene: TRBV20-1
clone size: few
D gene: -

CDR3 DNA: TGCGCCAGCAGCCAAGAGCCAAGCAATCAGCCCCAGCATTTT
CDR3 protein: CASSQEPSNQPQHF
J gene: TRBJ1-5
V gene: TRBV4-1
clone size: many
D gene: -

CDR3 DNA: TGCGCCAGCAGCCAAGAGAGGGCGAGACTCACAGATACGCAGTATTTT
CDR3 protein: CASSQERARLTDTQYF
J gene: TRBJ2-3
V gene: TRBV4-1
clone size: many
D gene: -

CDR3 DNA: TGTGCCAGTAAAGCGGGTTATGGAGGACTCTACGAGCAGTACTTC
CDR3 protein: CASKAGYGGLYEQYF
J gene: TRBJ2-7
V gene: TRBV7-2
clone size: many
D gene: -

CDR3 DNA: TGCAGTGCCCCGGGGGTGGCCCTCCACTTT
CDR3 protein: CSAPGVALHF
J gene: TRBJ1-6
V gene: TRBV20-1
clone size: many
D gene: -

CDR3 DNA: TGTGCCACCACCATTAGCCGGGACAACGAGGAGACCCAGTACTTC
CDR3 protein: CATTISRDNEETQYF
J gene: TRBJ2-5
V gene: TRBV24-1
clone size: many
D gene: -

CDR3 DNA: TGTGCCAGCAGCCAAGCGGGGGGCGGTAACTATGGCTACACCTTC
CDR3 protein: CASSQAGGGNYGYTF
J gene: TRBJ1-2
V gene: TRBV3-1
clone size: many
D gene: -

CDR3 DNA: TGCGCCAGCAGTAAGGGACGGCTGAACACTGAAGCTTTCTTT
CDR3 protein: CASSKGRLNTEAFF
J gene: TRBJ1-1
V gene: TRBV5-1
clone size: many
D gene: -

CDR3 DNA: TGTGCCAGCACCTCCAGGGGACAGAGCTATGGCTACACCTTC
CDR3 protein: CASTSRGQSYGYTF
J gene: TRBJ1-2
V gene: TRBV12-3/TRBV12-4
clone size: many
D gene: TRBD1

CDR3 DNA: TGTGCCAGCAGTTACTCGAGTAGGACCTACCCATCCTACGAGCAGTACTTC
CDR3 protein: CASSYSSRTYPSYEQYF
J gene: TRBJ2-7
V gene: TRBV6-5
clone size: many
D gene: -

CDR3 DNA: TGTGCCAGCAGCTTAAGAACTAGCGGCACCGGGGAGCTGTTTTTT
CDR3 protein: CASSLRTSGTGELFF
J gene: TRBJ2-2
V gene: TRBV7-3
clone size: few
D gene: TRBD2

CDR3 DNA: TGCGCCAGCAGCTTGGGGCCTCTCCAATACAATGAGCAGTTCTTC
CDR3 protein: CASSLGPLQYNEQFF
J gene: TRBJ2-1
V gene: TRBV5-1
clone size: few
D gene: -

CDR3 DNA: TGTGCCAGCAGTTACTCCGACAGGGCGGACGGCTACACCTTC
CDR3 protein: CASSYSDRADGYTF
J gene: TRBJ1-2
V gene: TRBV6-6
clone size: many
D gene: TRBD1

CDR3 DNA: TGTGCCAGCAGCGTAGCGGCGGGTGAACAGCCCCAGCATTTT
CDR3 protein: CASSVAAGEQPQHF
J gene: TRBJ1-5
V gene: TRBV9
clone size: many
D gene: -

CDR3 DNA: TGTGCCACCAGCAGAGATATTACAGCCACCTACTATGGCTACACCTTC
CDR3 protein: CATSRDITATYYGYTF
J gene: TRBJ1-2
V gene: TRBV15
clone size: few
D gene: -

CDR3 DNA: TGTGCCACCAGCAGAGATCGGGATGAGCAGTTCTTC
CDR3 protein: CATSRDRDEQFF
J gene: TRBJ2-1
V gene: TRBV15
clone size: many
D gene: -

CDR3 DNA: TGTGCCACCAGCAGAGACTACAATGAGCAGTTCTTC
CDR3 protein: CATSRDYNEQFF
J gene: TRBJ2-1
V gene: TRBV15
clone size: many
D gene: -

CDR3 DNA: TGCGCCAGCAGCCTGGGACAGAGGAATTCACCCCTCCACTTT
CDR3 protein: CASSLGQRNSPLHF
J gene: TRBJ1-6
V gene: TRBV5-1
clone size: few
D gene: TRBD1

CDR3 DNA: TGTGTCAGCTCACCAAACCAATGGAGCACAGATACGCAGTATTTT
CDR3 protein: CVSSPNQWSTDTQYF
J gene: TRBJ2-3
V gene: TRBV18
clone size: -
D gene: -

CDR3 DNA: TGTGCCTGGAGCCCCTGGAGCGGGAGAAATGAGCAGTTCTTC
CDR3 protein: CAWSPWSGRNEQFF
J gene: TRBJ2-1
V gene: TRBV30
clone size: -
D gene: TRBD2

CDR3 DNA: TGTGCCATCAGTGAGGGCAGGTTCCAGACTAGCTCCTACGAGCAGTACTTC
CDR3 protein: CAISEGRFQTSSYEQYF
J gene: TRBJ2-7
V gene: TRBV10-3
clone size: many
D gene: -

CDR3 DNA: TGTGCCATCAAGGACAACCTGAACACTGAAGCTTTCTTT
CDR3 protein: CAIKDNLNTEAFF
J gene: TRBJ1-1
V gene: TRBV10-3
clone size: many
D gene: -

CDR3 DNA: TGTGCCAGCAAGCCACTAGCGGGAGGCTACAATGAGCAGTTCTTC
CDR3 protein: CASKPLAGGYNEQFF
J gene: TRBJ2-1
V gene: TRBV6-1
clone size: -
D gene: TRBD2

CDR3 DNA: TGTGCCATCAGTCTAACAGGGGCCTGGGAGACCCAGTACTTC
CDR3 protein: CAISLTGAWETQYF
J gene: TRBJ2-5
V gene: TRBV10-3
clone size: many
D gene: TRBD1

CDR3 DNA: TGCGCCAGCAGCTTACCCGGACTAGCAGAAAACTACGAGCAGTACTTC
CDR3 protein: CASSLPGLAENYEQYF
J gene: TRBJ2-7
V gene: TRBV5-1
clone size: many
D gene: TRBD2

CDR3 DNA: TGTGCCAGCAGCTTAGTAGGCCCAGATACGCAGTATTTT
CDR3 protein: CASSLVGPDTQYF
J gene: TRBJ2-3
V gene: TRBV7-2
clone size: many
D gene: -

CDR3 DNA: TGTGCCAGCAGTGAGGGCAATGAGCAGTTCTTC
CDR3 protein: CASSEGNEQFF
J gene: TRBJ2-1
V gene: TRBV2
clone size: many
D gene: -